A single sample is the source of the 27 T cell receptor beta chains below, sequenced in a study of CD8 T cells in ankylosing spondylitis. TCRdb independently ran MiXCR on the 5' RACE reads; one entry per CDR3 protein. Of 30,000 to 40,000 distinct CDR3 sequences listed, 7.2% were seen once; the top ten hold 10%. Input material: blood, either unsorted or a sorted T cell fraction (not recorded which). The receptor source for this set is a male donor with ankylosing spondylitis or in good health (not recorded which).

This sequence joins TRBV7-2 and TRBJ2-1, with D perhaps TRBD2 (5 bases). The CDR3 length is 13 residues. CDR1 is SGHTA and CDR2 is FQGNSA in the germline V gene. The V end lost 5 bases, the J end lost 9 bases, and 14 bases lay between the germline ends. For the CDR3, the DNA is TGTGCCAGCAGCCCACGGGGAGTCGCTGAGCAGTTCTTC. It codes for CASSPRGVAEQFF.

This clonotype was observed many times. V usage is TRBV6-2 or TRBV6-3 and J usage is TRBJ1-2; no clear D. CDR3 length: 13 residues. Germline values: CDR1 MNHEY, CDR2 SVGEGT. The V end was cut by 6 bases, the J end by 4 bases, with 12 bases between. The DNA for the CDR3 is TGTGCCAGCAGCCCCGACGGGATCTATGGCTACACCTTC. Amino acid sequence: CASSPDGIYGYTF.

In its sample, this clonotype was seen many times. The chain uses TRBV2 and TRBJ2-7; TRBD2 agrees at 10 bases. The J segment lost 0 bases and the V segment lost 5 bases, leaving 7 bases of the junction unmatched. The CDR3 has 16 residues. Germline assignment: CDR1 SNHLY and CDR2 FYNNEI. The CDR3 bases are TGTGCCAGCAGTCAACCCAGCGGGAGGGCCTCCTACGAGCAGTACTTC. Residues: CASSQPSGRASYEQYF.

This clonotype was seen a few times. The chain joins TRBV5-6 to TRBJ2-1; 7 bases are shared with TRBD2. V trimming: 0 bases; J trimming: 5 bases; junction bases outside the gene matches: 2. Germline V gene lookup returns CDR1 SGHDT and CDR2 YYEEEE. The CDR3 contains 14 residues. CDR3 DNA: TGTGCCAGCAGCTTGGCGGGAGGAAACAATGAGCAGTTCTTC. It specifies CASSLAGGNNEQFF.

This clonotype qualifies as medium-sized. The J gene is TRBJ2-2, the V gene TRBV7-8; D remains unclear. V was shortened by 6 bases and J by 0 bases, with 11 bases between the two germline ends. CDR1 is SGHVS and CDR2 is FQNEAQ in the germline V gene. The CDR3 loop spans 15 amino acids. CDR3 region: CASRGWWANTGELFF. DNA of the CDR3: TGTGCCAGCAGAGGGTGGTGGGCGAACACCGGGGAGCTGTTTTTT. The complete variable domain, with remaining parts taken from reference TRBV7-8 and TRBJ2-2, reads GAGVSQSPRYKVAKRGQDVALRCDPISGHVSLFWYQQALGQGPEFLTYFQNEAQLDKSGLPSDRFFAERPEGSVSTLKIQRTQQEDSAVYLCASRGWWANTGELFFGEGSRLTVL.

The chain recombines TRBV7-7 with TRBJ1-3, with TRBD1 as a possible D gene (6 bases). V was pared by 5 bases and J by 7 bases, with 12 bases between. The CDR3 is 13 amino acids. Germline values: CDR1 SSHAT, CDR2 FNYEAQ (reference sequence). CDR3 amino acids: CASSQGGDNTIYF. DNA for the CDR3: TGTGCCAGCAGCCAAGGGGGGGACAACACCATATATTTT.

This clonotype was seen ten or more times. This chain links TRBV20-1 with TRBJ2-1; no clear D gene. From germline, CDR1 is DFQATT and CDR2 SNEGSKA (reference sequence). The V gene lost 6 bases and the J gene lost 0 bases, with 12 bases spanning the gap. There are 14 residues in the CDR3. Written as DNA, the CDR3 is TGCAGTGCCTCCGGGCCTAGCTCCTACAATGAGCAGTTCTTC. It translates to CSASGPSSYNEQFF.

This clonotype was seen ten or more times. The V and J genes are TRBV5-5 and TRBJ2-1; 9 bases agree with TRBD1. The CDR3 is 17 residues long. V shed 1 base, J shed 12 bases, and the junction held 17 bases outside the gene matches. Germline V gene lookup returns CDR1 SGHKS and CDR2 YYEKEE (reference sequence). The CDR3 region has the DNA TGTGCCAGCAGCTTGTCTGTAGGGACAGGGCGTTTCGGAGGGCAGTTCTTC. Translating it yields CASSLSVGTGRFGGQFF.

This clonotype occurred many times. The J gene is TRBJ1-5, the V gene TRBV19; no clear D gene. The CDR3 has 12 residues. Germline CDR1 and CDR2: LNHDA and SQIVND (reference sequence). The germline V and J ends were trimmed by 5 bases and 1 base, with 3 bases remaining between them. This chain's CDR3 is CASSQSNQPQHF. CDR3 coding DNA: TGTGCCAGTAGTCAGAGCAATCAGCCCCAGCATTTT.

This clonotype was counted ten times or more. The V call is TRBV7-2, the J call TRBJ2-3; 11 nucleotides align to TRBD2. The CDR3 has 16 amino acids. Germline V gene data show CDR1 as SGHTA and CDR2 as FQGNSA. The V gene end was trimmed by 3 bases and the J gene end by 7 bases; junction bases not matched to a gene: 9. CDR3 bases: TGTGCCAGCAGCTTTACTAGCGGGAGTACTCCGAATACGCAGTATTTT. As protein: CASSFTSGSTPNTQYF.

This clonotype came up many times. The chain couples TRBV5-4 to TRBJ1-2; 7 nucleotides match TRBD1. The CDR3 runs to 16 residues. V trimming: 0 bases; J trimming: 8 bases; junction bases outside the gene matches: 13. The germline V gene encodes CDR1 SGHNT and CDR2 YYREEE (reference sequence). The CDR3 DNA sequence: TGTGCCAGCAGCTTGGGACAGGGTGTTTCTATCGACGGCTACACCTTC. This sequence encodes CASSLGQGVSIDGYTF.

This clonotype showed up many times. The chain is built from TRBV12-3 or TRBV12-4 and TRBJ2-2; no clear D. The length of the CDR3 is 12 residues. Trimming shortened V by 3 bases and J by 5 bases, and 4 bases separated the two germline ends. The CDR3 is CASSFFTGELFF. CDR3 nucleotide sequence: TGTGCCAGCAGTTTCTTTACCGGGGAGCTGTTTTTT.

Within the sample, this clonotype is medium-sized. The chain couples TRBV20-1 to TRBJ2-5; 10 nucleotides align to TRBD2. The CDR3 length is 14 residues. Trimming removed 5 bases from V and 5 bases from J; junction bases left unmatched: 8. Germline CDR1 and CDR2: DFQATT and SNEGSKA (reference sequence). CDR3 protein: CSALGTSESETQYF. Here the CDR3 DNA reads TGCAGTGCTCTTGGGACTAGCGAATCGGAGACCCAGTACTTC.

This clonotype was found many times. CDR3 region: CASRKGTVNEQFF. In DNA form, the CDR3 reads TGTGCCAGCAGGAAAGGGACAGTCAATGAGCAGTTCTTC. This chain links TRBV2 with TRBJ2-1; 7 nucleotides align to TRBD1. This CDR3 comprises 13 residues. Unmatched junction bases numbered 5, after V lost 6 bases and J lost 6 bases. The germline gives CDR1 SNHLY, CDR2 FYNNEI.

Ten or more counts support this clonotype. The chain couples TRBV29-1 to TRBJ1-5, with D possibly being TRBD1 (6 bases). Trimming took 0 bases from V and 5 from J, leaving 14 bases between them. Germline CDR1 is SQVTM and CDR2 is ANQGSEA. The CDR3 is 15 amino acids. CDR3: CSVEDPGHPYQPQHF. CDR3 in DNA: TGCAGCGTTGAAGATCCGGGACACCCTTATCAGCCCCAGCATTTT.

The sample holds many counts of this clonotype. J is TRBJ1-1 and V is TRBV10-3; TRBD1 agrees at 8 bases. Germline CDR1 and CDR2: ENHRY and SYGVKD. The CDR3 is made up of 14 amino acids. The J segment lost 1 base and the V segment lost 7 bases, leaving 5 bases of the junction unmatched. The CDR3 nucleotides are TGTGCCATCACCCCCGGACAGGGGAACACTGAAGCTTTCTTT. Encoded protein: CAITPGQGNTEAFF.

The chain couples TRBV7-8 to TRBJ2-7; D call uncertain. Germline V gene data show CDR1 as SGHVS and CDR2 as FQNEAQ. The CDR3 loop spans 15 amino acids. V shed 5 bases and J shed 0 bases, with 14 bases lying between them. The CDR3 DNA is TGTGCCAGCAGCCTTGGGCGGCGGAGCTCCTACGAGCAGTACTTC. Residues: CASSLGRRSSYEQYF.

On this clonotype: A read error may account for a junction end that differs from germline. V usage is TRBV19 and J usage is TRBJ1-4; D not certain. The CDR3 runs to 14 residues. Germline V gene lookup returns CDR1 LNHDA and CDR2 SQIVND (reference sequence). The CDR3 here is CASSVQSSNEKLVF. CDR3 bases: TGTGCCAGTAGTGTACAGTCGTCTAATGAAAAGCTGGTTTTT.

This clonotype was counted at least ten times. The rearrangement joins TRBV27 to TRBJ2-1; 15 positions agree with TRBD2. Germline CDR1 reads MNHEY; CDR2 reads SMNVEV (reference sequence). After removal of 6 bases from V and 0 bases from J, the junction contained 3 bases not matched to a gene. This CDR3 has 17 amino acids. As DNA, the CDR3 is TGTGCCAGCAGGGGACTAGCGGGGGGAAGCTCCTACAATGAGCAGTTCTTC. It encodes CASRGLAGGSSYNEQFF.

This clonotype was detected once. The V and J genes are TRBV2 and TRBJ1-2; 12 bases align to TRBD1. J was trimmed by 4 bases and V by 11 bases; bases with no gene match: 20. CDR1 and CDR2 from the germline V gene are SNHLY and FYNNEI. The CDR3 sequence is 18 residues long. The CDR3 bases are TGTGCCTTCTGTCCTACCGGGACAGGGGGCCGTGAGAGCTATGGCTACACCTTC. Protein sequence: CAFCPTGTGGRESYGYTF.

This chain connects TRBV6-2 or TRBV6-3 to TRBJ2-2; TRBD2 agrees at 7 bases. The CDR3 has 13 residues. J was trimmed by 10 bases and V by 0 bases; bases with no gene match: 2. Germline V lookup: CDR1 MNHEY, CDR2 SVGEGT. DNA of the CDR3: TGTGCCAGCAGTTACTCGACTAGCCCGGAGCTGTTTTTT. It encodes CASSYSTSPELFF.

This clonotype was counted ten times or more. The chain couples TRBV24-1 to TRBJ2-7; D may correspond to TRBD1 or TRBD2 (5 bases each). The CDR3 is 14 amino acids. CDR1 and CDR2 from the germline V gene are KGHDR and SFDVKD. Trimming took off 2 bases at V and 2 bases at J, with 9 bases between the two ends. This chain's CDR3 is CATSDSGPPYEQYF. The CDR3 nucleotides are TGTGCCACCAGTGATTCGGGGCCACCCTACGAGCAGTACTTC.

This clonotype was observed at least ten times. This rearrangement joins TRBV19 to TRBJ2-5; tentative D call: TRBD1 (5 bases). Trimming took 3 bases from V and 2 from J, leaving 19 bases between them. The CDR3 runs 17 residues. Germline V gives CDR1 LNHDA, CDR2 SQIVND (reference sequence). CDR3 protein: CASSILAAGSGQETQYF. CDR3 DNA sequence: TGTGCCAGTAGTATTCTTGCCGCAGGGTCTGGGCAAGAGACCCAGTACTTC.

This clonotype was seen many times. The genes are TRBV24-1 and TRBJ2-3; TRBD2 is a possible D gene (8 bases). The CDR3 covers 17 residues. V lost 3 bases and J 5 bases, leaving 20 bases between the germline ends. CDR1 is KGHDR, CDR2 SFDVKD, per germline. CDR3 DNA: TGTGCCACCAGTGATGCGTCCGGGACTAGGGGGCGAGATACGCAGTATTTT. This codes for CATSDASGTRGRDTQYF.

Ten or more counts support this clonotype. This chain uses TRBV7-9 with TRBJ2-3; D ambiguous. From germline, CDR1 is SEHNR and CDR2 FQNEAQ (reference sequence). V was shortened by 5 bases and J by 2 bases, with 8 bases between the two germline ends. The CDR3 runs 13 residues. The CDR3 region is CASSPYTTDTQYF. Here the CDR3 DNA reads TGTGCCAGCAGCCCGTACACCACAGATACGCAGTATTTT. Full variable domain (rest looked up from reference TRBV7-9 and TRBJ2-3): DTGVSQNPRHKITKRGQNVTFRCDPISEHNRLYWYRQTLGQGPEFLTYFQNEAQLEKSRLLSDRFSAERPKGSFSTLEIQRTEQGDSAMYLCASSPYTTDTQYFGPGTRLTVL.

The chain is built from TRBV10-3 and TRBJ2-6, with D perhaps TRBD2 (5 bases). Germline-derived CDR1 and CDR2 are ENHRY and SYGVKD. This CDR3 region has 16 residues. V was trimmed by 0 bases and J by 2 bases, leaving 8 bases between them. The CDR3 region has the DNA TGTGCCATCAGTGAGTCGGCCGGGGCTGGGGCCAACGTCCTGACTTTC. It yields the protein CAISESAGAGANVLTF.

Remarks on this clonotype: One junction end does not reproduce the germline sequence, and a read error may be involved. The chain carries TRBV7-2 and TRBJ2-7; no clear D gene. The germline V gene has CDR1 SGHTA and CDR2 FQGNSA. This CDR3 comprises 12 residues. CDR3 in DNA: TGTGCCAGCAGTTCGAACTCCTACGCGCAGTACTTC. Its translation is CASSSNSYAQYF.